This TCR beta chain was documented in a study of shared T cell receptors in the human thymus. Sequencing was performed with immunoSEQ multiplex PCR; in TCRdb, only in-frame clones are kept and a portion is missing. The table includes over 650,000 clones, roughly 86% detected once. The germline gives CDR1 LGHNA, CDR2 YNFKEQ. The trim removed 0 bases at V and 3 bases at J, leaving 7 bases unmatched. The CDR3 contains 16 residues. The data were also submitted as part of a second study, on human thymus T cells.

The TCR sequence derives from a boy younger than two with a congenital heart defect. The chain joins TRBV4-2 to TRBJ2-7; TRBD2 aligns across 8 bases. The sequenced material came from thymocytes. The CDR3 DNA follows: TGTGCCAGCAGCCAAGATATGCTAGCGGGTGACTACGAGCAGTACTTC. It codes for CASSQDMLAGDYEQYF.